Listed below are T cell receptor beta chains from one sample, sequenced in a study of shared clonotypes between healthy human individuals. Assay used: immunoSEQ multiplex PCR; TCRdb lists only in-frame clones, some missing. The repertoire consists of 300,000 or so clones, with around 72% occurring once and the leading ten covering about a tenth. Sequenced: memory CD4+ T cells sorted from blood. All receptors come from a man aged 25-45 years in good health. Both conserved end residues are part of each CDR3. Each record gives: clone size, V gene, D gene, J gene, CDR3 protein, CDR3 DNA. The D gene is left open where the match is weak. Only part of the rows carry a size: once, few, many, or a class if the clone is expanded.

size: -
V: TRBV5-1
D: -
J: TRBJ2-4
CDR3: CASSLGASTGDIQYF
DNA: TGCGCCAGCAGCTTGGGGGCGTCGACAGGCGACATTCAGTACTTC

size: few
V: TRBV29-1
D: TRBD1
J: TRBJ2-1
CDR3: CSVLTPGQGYNEQFF
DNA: TGCAGCGTACTCACCCCGGGACAGGGCTACAATGAGCAGTTCTTC

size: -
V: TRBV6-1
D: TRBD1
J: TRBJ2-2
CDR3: CASRDRGHSGELFF
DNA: TGTGCCAGCAGGGACAGGGGTCATTCCGGGGAGCTGTTTTTT

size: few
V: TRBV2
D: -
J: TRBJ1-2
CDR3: CASSERSGLYGYTF
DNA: TGTGCCAGCAGTGAAAGGTCAGGCCTCTATGGCTACACCTTC

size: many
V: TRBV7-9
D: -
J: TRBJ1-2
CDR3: CASSLLSTDYGYTF
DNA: TGTGCCAGCAGCTTACTGTCCACAGACTATGGCTACACCTTC

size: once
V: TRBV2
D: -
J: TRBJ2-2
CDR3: CASIQEGTGELFF
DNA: TGTGCCAGCATCCAGGAGGGCACCGGGGAGCTGTTTTTT

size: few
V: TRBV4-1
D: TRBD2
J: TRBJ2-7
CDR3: CASSQEDNSGTSYEQYF
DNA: TGCGCCAGCAGCCAAGAGGATAATAGCGGGACCTCCTACGAGCAGTACTTC

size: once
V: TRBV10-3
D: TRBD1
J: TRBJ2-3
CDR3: CAISERQGATDTQYF
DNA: TGTGCCATCAGTGAGCGACAGGGAGCCACAGATACGCAGTATTTT

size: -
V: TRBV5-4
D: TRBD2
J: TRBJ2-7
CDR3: CASSTGLLAVSYEQYF
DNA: TGTGCCAGCAGCACCGGTCTGCTAGCGGTTTCTTACGAGCAGTACTTC

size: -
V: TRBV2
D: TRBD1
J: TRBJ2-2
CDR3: CASSRGGYGAGELFF
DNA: TGTGCCAGCAGTAGAGGGGGCTACGGGGCCGGGGAGCTGTTTTTT

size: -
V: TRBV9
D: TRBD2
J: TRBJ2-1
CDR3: CASSASGTMVPFF
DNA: TGTGCCAGCAGCGCCTCCGGGACTATGGTTCCGTTCTTC

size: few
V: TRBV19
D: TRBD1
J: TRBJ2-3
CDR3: CASSVGQGADTQYF
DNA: TGTGCCAGTAGTGTGGGACAGGGGGCAGATACGCAGTATTTT

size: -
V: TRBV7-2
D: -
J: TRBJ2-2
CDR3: CASSSTRTGELFF
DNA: TGTGCCAGCAGTTCAACTAGGACCGGGGAGCTGTTTTTT

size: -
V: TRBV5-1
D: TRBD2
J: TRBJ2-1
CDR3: CASSLAGTSNEQFF
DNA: TGCGCCAGCAGCTTGGCCGGGACTAGCAATGAGCAGTTCTTC

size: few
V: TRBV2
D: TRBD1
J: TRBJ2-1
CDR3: CASRDRGQEQFF
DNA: TGTGCCAGCAGGGACAGGGGGCAAGAGCAGTTCTTC

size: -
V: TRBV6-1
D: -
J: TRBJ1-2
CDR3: CASSERLGSGYTF
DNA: TGTGCCAGCAGCGAGAGGTTAGGGAGCGGCTACACCTTC

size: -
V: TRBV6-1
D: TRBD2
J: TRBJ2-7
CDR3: CASSEGRELAGDGEQYF
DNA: TGTGCCAGCAGTGAAGGGAGGGAACTAGCGGGAGATGGCGAGCAGTACTTC

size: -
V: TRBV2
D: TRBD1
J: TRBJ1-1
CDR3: CASSRGGQGSAEAFF
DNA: TGTGCCAGCAGCCGGGGGGGACAGGGTTCCGCTGAAGCTTTCTTT

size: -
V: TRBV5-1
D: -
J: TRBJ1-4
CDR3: CASSLGRPNEKLFF
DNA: TGCGCCAGCAGCTTGGGACGGCCTAATGAAAAACTGTTTTTT

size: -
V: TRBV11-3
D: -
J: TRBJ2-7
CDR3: CASSGGPGLSSYEQYF
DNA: TGTGCCAGCAGCGGGGGGCCGGGTCTCAGCTCCTACGAGCAGTACTTC

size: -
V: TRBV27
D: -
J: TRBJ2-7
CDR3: CASSLRAGISSYEQYF
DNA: TGTGCCAGCAGTTTACGAGCAGGTATCTCCTCCTACGAGCAGTACTTC

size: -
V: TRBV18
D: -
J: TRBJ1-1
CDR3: CASSPRRIMNTEAFF
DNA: TGTGCCAGCTCACCACGACGGATCATGAACACTGAAGCTTTCTTT